This TCR beta chain emerged from a study of cytomegalovirus exposure and HLA in healthy donors. The germline V gene encodes CDR1 PRHDT and CDR2 FYEKMQ (reference sequence). The CDR3 has 14 amino acids. V was shortened by 1 base and J by 6 bases, with 12 bases between the two germline ends. The PCR ran on 60 Vbeta and 13 Jbeta primers. Per the study methods: Later analysis identified around 85 million unique TCR beta chains, 10 million to 12 million shared. The repertoire was sequenced with immunoSEQ multiplex PCR; TCRdb's copy has only in-frame clones and lacks some. Clonal size and the V and J genes are those of that table, whereas D and trimming came from the DNA. This table has under 200,000 clones, about 80% appearing once. Study results and caveats: It was assumed in the presence/absence analyses that sequencing depth was roughly uniform across donors. Earlier analysis yielded a pattern in which most TCR beta V segments were productive about 90% or about 30% of the time.

With regard to this clone: The antigen is not known.

This clonotype was obtained from a middle-aged woman in good health and CMV-seronegative. What was sequenced was PBMCs. The chain employs TRBV13 and TRBJ1-2; no reliable D call. The CDR3 region is CASSLASGTNGYTF. The CDR3 DNA sequence: TGTGCCAGCAGCTTAGCCAGCGGAACAAATGGCTACACCTTC.